This TCR beta chain was sequenced during a study of cytomegalovirus exposure and HLA in healthy donors. Whole-study findings and limits: Across all donors, roughly uniform sequencing depth was an assumption of the presence/absence analyses. Researchers counted around 180 TCR beta chains as cytomegalovirus-associated. Among the most significant clusters, several appeared linked to common viral pathogens in a later analysis.

With V trimmed by 2 bases and J by 0 bases, 11 bases remained unmatched. This CDR3 has 18 residues. Germline V gene lookup returns CDR1 SGHRS and CDR2 YFSETQ. Remarks on this clone: The antigen remains undetermined.

The PCR was carried out with 60 Vbeta primers and 13 Jbeta primers. This table comes from immunoSEQ multiplex PCR, and its TCRdb copy is limited to in-frame clones, with some not included. This sample has under 200,000 clones, with roughly 80% found just once. Sequencing input: PBMCs. The receptor comes from a boy between 2 and 15 years old in good health and CMV-seronegative. The J gene is TRBJ1-5, the V gene TRBV5-1; 7 bases agree with TRBD1. The CDR3 region is CASSLSTGFDYSNQPQHF. DNA of the CDR3: TGCGCCAGCAGCTTATCGACAGGGTTCGATTATAGCAATCAGCCCCAGCATTTT.